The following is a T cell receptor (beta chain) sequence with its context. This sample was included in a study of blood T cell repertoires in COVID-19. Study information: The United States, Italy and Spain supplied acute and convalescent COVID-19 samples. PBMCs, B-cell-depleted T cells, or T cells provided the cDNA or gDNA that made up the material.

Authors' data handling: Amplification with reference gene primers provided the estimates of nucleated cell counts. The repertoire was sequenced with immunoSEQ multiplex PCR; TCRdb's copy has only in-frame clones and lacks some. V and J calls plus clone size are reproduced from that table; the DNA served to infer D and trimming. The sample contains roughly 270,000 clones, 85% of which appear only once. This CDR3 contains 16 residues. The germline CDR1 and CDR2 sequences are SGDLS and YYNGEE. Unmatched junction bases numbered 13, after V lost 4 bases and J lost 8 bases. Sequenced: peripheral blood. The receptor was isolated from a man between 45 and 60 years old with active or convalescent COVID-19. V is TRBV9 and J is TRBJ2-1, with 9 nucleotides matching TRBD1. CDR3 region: CASSPQWGQGYHEQFF. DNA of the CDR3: TGTGCCAGCAGCCCCCAGTGGGGACAGGGATATCATGAGCAGTTCTTC.